The subject of this entry is one TCR beta chain. Its antigen specificity is not known. No much larger clone exists at a distance of one base, and base qualities are not known. Via the germline V gene, CDR1 is ENHRY and CDR2 SYGVKD. Its CDR3 holds 14 amino acids, cysteine through phenylalanine. Here the CDR3 DNA is all that survives: 42 bases in frame from base 1. The germline V end is reduced by 3 bases and the J end by 3 bases; junction bases left unmatched: 1. Receptor libraries were prepared by the immunoSEQ multiplex PCR assay. For the multiplex PCR, a mixture combining 60 forward primers for TCR Vbeta segments and 13 reverse primers for TCR Jbeta segments was used. A multiplex PCR assay on genomic DNA amplified the CDR3 region of rearranged TCR beta genes. The amplified TCR beta libraries were sequenced on the Illumina HiSeq System as 87-base-pair reads. On the study's bioinformatics: Across the roughly 700 repertoires, a later analysis counted 80 million or so unique TCR beta chains, approximately 12 million of which were shared by at least two donors. To remove PCR and sequencing errors, raw reads were error-corrected and collapsed into unique sequences using a nearest-neighbor algorithm that merged closely related sequences. V, D and J gene segments were assigned by aligning CDR3 sequences to IMGT reference sequences. Each retained sequence needed at least a six-nucleotide match to both a V gene segment and a J gene segment. Rearrangements were called productive when the CDR3 lacked stop codons and stayed in frame with V and J; all others were non-productive. Following IMGT convention, CDR3 was defined as the stretch from the second conserved V-encoded cysteine to the conserved J-encoded phenylalanine. Sequences without an unambiguous match to a single V gene segment were excluded from the earlier analysis of over 500 of the donors. An earlier analysis of a few hundred of the donors classified V segments as functional when productive rearrangements were above 56.7% and as segregating when the standard deviation between donors was above 5%. A statistical classification framework was built for diagnosing cytomegalovirus status from the catalog of TCR beta chain sequences. In a later analysis, V and J genes were assigned by comparing TCR nucleotide sequences against IMGT/GENE-DB human TR gene sequences. Using the TCRdist pipeline, a later analysis assigned CDR3 sequences along with most-parsimonious VDJ recombination scenarios. In a later analysis, each TCR beta chain was defined by its CDR3 amino acid sequence together with its V-gene family, and reads without a unique V-gene family were excluded. To address suspected cross-contamination and a sequencing artifact, a later analysis removed some 620 highly shared, low-generation-probability nucleotide sequences. In a later analysis, a clonal expansion index for each public chain was calculated from normalized within-repertoire ranks of inferred template counts. Generation probabilities in a later analysis came from a VDJ recombination model fitted to out-of-frame rearrangements, and those results were checked against IGoR. Hypergeometric tests were used in a later analysis to score TCR-TCR, TCR-HLA and TCR-CMV co-occurrence, with a repertoire-size bias correction applied to the TCR pairs. In a later analysis, false discovery rates were estimated by permuting HLA or CMV assignments 20 times. In a later analysis, co-occurring TCRs were grouped using DBSCAN, and TCRdist sequence similarity was added for clustering within HLA-allele-positive subsets. Repertoires with fewer than 30,000 or more than 120,000 public chains, plus five repertoires with anomalous nucleotide sharing, were excluded from co-occurrence clustering. The table comes from immuneACCESS by way of TCRdb, which keeps in-frame sequences with V and J called. Part of the clones is missing from these tables; in studies checked, under half for an unresolved V gene and the rest for unknown reasons. V, J and clone size reflect that table, while D and trimming were determined from the DNA. The sample table shows about 170,000 clones, and approximately 84% are seen once. The top ten hold 2% to 2.5% of the sample.

These data come from a study of cytomegalovirus exposure and HLA in healthy donors (dated by TCRdb to 2015 to 2018). At the level of the whole study: According to an earlier analysis of a few hundred of the donors, some 180 million T cells yielded some 110 million unique TCR beta sequences and about 300 Gb of sequence data. An early release covering about 600 HLA-typed donors comprised about 310 gigabases of sequencing data and around 85 million unique TCR sequences. Among the 398 genotyped donors, around 81% belonged to the genetic ancestry cluster associated with self-reported Caucasian donors. The aim of the study was to test whether cataloging public T cell receptors could identify signatures of past pathogen exposure. Using immunosequencing, the study profiled T cell repertoires from some 670 subjects and related those repertoires to cytomegalovirus serostatus. Along with the approximately 700-subject first cohort, a separate validation cohort of roughly 110 different subjects was used. High-throughput TCR immunosequencing, statistical association of individual TCRs with disease status, and machine learning were combined to predict cytomegalovirus infection status. A later analysis re-examined previously published TCR beta repertoires from 610 or so donors and added high-resolution HLA genotyping to investigate patterns of TCR occurrence. The later analysis used no new phenotypic data to find candidate immune exposures, relying instead on TCR beta sequences and their occurrence across donors. An earlier analysis of 500 to 750 of the donors applied high-throughput TCR beta sequencing to assess whether each TCR beta V gene segment acted as functional or pseudogenic. Alongside the repertoire data, information on donor age, sex, ethnicity and CMV serostatus was compiled. Genome-wide SNP genotypes for about 65% of the 666 donors were used in a later genetic analysis, which treated that subset as a discovery cohort. Every repertoire in the discovery cohort had been generated on one and the same sequencing platform. Class I and class II HLA loci were covered by the typing at four-digit resolution. The number of donors typed differed by locus, with about 629-640 for A, B, C, DRB1 and DQB1, 522 for DQA1, approximately 580 for DPA1, and 450 to 480 for DPB1. A few DR-DQ haplotypes were treated as single units for association and clustering because of strong linkage in the cohort. Across 300 to 400 genotyped donors of the cohort, an average of about 240,000 unique TCR beta nucleotide sequences per donor were sequenced, and roughly 20% of those sequences were non-productive. The full study reports these points: Several of the top co-occurrence clusters appeared to be linked to parvovirus B19, influenza, CMV and Epstein-Barr virus, according to a later analysis. Linkage disequilibrium might explain the correlated functional status among segregating V segments, but an unknown experimental factor could not be excluded. Across donors, most TCR sequences were observed very rarely, whereas some public TCRs were present in many individuals. Broadly in line with IMGT annotations, most TCR beta V segments showed up in productive rearrangements about 90% or about 30% of the time in an earlier analysis of about 500 of the donors. Because HLA typing was unavailable for some donors at each locus, only the typed subset was used in association tests. Because the 87-base-pair reads could not distinguish some IMGT-functional V segments, including TRBV6-2 and TRBV6-3, those segments were excluded. It was suggested by the authors that the approach could potentially be generalized to other disease states and immunological phenotypes. Assigning TCR associations to individual alleles was difficult when HLA alleles, especially DR and DQ, strongly co-occurred. In this cohort, only TCR beta chains were sequenced, and detectable features were limited by the absence of alpha or paired-chain data. The only immune exposure information available for the cohort was CMV serostatus. Specific HLA alleles were associated with some 15,000 TCR beta sequences at a false discovery rate of 0.05 in a later analysis. The earlier analysis of fewer than 750 of the donors excluded fewer than 20 rarely observed V segments, including chromosome 9 orphons, because counts were too low. The study listed 164 TCR beta chains as associated with cytomegalovirus. A later analysis found that TCR association rates varied across HLA loci, with DRB1 alleles showing the most associated TCRs and HLA-C alleles the fewest. V-gene and J-gene trimming of TCR beta chains was associated with a missense DCLRE1C variant in a later genetic analysis, and the association was replicated in an independent cohort. A later analysis found that most CMV-associated TCR beta chains appeared HLA-restricted, with HLA associations seemingly driven largely by CMV exposure. A further reported finding was that TCR beta sequences accurately predicted the HLA-A and HLA-B alleles for most subjects in the first cohort. A group of highly shared sequence variants was considered likely to be a technical artifact of the sequencing pipeline. The classifier was reported to diagnose cytomegalovirus status with high specificity and sensitivity in both the original cohort and the validation cohort. In vitro tests confirmed that a few of the cytomegalovirus-associated TCR beta chains recognize cytomegalovirus antigens. According to a later genetic analysis, donors in an Asian-associated ancestry cluster had fewer N-insertions in productive TCRs than the approximately 650-donor mean. The presence/absence analyses assumed that sequencing depth was roughly uniform across donors, and that assumption may not be true. In a later analysis, HLA-associated TCR beta chains were found to be more clonally expanded and to have lower generation probabilities than equally common non-associated chains.

In total, 600 or so healthy bone marrow donors made up the cohort. At the time of sampling, all cohort members were nominally healthy, though unrecorded immune exposures were likely present. The donor was CMV seropositive and belonged to the group of 250 to 300 seropositive cohort members. Every donor gave a peripheral blood sample, and the peripheral blood mononuclear cells from that sample were used for TCR beta sequencing. The Qiagen DNeasy Blood Extraction Kit was used to extract genomic DNA from the blood cell samples. The receptor chain draws on TRBV10-3 and TRBJ2-5; 10 middle bases align to TRBD2. The sequencing input was PBMCs. The sequence was collected from a man in his late teens or twenties in good health and CMV-seropositive. The CDR3 region: CAISESGGEETQYF. The DNA sequence reads TGTGCCATCAGTGAAAGCGGGGGGGAAGAGACCCAGTACTTC.